The TCR beta chain described here comes from a study of T-cell memory formation after mild COVID-19. On the study more broadly: The study found TCR clusters largely donor specific. Overall study findings and caveats: Clones that contracted from day 15 to 85 were balanced CD4/CD8, while later expanders leaned CD4+.

The CDR3 is 16 amino acids. In germline, CDR1 is SGHAT, CDR2 FQNNGV. V gave up 5 bases and J gave up 3 bases, with 19 bases separating them. Regarding this clonotype: Its antigen is undetermined.

Employing constant-segment primers, 5'RACE generated TCR alpha and TCR beta cDNA libraries bearing sample barcodes and UMIs. TCRdb used MiXCR to reprocess the 5' RACE reads, holding one entry per CDR3 protein. The sample contains approximately 100,000 distinct CDR3 sequences, about 18% of which appear only once. The receptor comes from an adult woman who had mild COVID-19 (a few samples of this study predate the infection). Cell type and time point are not known. V usage is TRBV11-2 and J usage is TRBJ1-1; unclear D gene. What was sequenced was PBMCs or a T cell subset sorted from them (not recorded which). CDR3 loop: CASSPYSTVVYTEAFF. Here the CDR3 DNA reads TGTGCCAGCAGCCCCTATTCTACAGTCGTGTACACTGAAGCTTTCTTT. The whole variable domain, filled in from reference TRBV11-2 and TRBJ1-1, reads EAGVAQSPRYKIIEKRQSVAFWCNPISGHATLYWYQQILGQGPKLLIQFQNNGVVDDSQLPKDRFSAERLKGVDSTLKIQPAKLEDSAVYLCASSPYSTVVYTEAFFGQGTRLTVV.